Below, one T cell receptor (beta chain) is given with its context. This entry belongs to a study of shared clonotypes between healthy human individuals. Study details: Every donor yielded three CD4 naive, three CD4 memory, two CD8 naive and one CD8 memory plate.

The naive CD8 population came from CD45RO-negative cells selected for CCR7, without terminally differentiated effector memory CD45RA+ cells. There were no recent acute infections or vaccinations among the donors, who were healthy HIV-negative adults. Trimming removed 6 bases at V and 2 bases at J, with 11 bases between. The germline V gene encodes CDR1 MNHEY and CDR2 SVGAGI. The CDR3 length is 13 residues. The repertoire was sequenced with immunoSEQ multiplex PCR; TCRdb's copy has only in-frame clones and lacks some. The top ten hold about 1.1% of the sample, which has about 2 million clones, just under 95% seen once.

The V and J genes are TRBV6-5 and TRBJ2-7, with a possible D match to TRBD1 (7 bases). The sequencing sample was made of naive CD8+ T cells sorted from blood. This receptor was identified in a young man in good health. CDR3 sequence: CASRAGQPYEQYF. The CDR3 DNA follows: TGTGCCAGCAGGGCGGGACAGCCCTACGAGCAGTACTTC.